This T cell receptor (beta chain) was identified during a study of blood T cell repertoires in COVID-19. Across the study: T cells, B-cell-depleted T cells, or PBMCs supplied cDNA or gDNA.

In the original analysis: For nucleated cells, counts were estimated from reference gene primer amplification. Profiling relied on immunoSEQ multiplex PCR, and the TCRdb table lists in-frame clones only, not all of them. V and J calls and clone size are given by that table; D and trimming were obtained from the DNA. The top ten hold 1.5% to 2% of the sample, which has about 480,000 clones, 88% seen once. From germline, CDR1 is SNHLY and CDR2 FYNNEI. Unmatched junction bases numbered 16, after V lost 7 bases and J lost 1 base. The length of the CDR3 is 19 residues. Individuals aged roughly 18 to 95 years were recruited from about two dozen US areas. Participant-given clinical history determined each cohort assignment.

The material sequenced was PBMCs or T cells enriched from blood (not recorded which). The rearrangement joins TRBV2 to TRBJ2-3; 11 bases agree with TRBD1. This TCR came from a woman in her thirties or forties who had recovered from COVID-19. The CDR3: CASIPLGTGGSYRTDTQYF. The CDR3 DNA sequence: TGTGCCAGCATCCCCCTGGGGACAGGGGGTAGTTACCGCACAGATACGCAGTATTTT.